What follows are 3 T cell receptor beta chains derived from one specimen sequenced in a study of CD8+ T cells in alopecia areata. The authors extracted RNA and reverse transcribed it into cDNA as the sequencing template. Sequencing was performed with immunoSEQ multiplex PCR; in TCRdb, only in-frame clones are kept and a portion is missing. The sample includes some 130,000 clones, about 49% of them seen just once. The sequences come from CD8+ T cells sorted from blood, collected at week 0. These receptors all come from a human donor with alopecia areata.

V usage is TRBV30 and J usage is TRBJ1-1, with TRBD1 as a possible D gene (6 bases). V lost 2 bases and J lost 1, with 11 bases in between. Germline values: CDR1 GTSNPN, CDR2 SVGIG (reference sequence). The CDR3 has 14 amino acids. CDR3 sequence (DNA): TGTGCCTGGAGTCCAGGGGCAGGGAACACTGAAGCTTTCTTT. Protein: CAWSPGAGNTEAFF.

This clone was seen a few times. The CDR3 DNA follows: TGTGCCAGTAGTATCGTCCCCGGAGGCGTTCAGCCCCAGCATTTT. It encodes CASSIVPGGVQPQHF. The chain combines TRBV19 with TRBJ1-5; no definite D call. The CDR3 consists of 15 residues. Germline V CDR1 and CDR2: LNHDA, SQIVND (reference sequence). Deletions cut 3 bases from V and 6 bases from J, with 15 bases between.

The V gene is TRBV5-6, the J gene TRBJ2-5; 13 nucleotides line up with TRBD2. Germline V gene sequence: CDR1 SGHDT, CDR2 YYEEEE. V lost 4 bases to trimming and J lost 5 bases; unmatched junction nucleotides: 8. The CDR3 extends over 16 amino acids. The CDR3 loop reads CASSPGTSGELETQYF. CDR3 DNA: TGTGCCAGCAGCCCCGGGACTAGCGGGGAGTTGGAGACCCAGTACTTC.